The rows below give T cell receptor beta chains drawn from one sample of a study of graft-versus-host responses after intestinal transplantation. Sequenced by immunoSEQ multiplex PCR; TCRdb stores in-frame clones only, minus some. Among 86,000 or so clones listed, 85% to 95% were seen once. Their specific antigens are unknown. This material consisted of unstimulated CD8+ T cells sorted from spleen or lymph node cells, taken before intestinal transplant. These receptors were collected from a human donor who received an intestinal transplant. Each CDR3 is given with its conserved first and last residue. A D gene is named only where the DNA matches it firmly. Clone sizes are given selectively: once, few, many, or a class where the clone is expanded.

v_gene	abundance	j_gene	d_gene	CDR3nt	CDR3aa
TRBV28	-	TRBJ1-3	TRBD1	TGTGCCAGCAGTTTATATCGAGGGGTTTCGGACAGGGAGGATGGAAACACCATATATTTT	CASSLYRGVSDREDGNTIYF
TRBV7-6	-	TRBJ1-2	-	TGTGCCAGCAGCTTAGTCACAGGCTATGGCTACACCTTC	CASSLVTGYGYTF
TRBV11-2	-	TRBJ1-1	-	TGTGCCAGCAGCTTAGGCGGCGGGGGGATCGATACTGAAGCTTTCTTT	CASSLGGGGIDTEAFF
TRBV7-9	once	TRBJ2-5	-	TGTGCCAGCAGCATTCCCCCGCTGAGCTCTGAAGAGACCCAGTACTTC	CASSIPPLSSEETQYF
TRBV27	-	TRBJ1-5	TRBD1	TGTGCCAGCAGTACCACCGGGGACAGGGTTCAGCCCCAGCATTTT	CASSTTGDRVQPQHF
TRBV7-3	-	TRBJ2-1	-	TGTGCCAGCAGCTTAAACAATGAGCAGTTCTTC	CASSLNNEQFF
TRBV9	-	TRBJ2-5	TRBD1	TGTGCCAGCAGCCCCGGGACAGGGTTCGAGACCCAGTACTTC	CASSPGTGFETQYF
TRBV9	-	TRBJ1-1	TRBD1	TGTGCCAGCAGCTCAGGGACAGACTCCCTAGAGGAAGCTTTCTTT	CASSSGTDSLEEAFF
TRBV5-6	-	TRBJ1-3	-	TGTGCCAGCCAAGCCGGGACGGACTCTGGAAACACCATATATTTT	CASQAGTDSGNTIYF
TRBV9	-	TRBJ2-7	-	TGTGCCAGCAGCGTTTGGACAGCTTCTTCCTACGAGCAGTACTTC	CASSVWTASSYEQYF
TRBV10-2	-	TRBJ1-6	TRBD1	TGCGCCAGCAGTGAGACCACAGGGGGTAATTCACCCCTCCACTTT	CASSETTGGNSPLHF
TRBV9	-	TRBJ2-3	TRBD1	TGTGCCAGCAGCGTAGAGGGGGCCACCACAGATACGCAGTATTTT	CASSVEGATTDTQYF
TRBV19	-	TRBJ2-2	-	TGTGCCAGTAGTATCGGGATCGCGAACACCGGGGAGCTGTTTTTT	CASSIGIANTGELFF
TRBV30	-	TRBJ2-1	-	TGTGCCTGGAGTCCTTCTGGGGGGGGGCACAACAATGAGCAGTTCTTC	CAWSPSGGGHNNEQFF
TRBV5-6	-	TRBJ1-1	TRBD1	TGTGCCAGCAGCCTGGGACAGCCCACTGAAGCTTTCTTT	CASSLGQPTEAFF
TRBV4-1	-	TRBJ2-3	TRBD2	TGCGCCAGCCTAACTAGCGGGAGGGCGGTTGGCACAGATACGCAGTATTTT	CASLTSGRAVGTDTQYF
TRBV28	-	TRBJ1-1	-	TGTGCCAGCAGTTTATATAGCGACACTGAAGCTTTCTTT	CASSLYSDTEAFF
TRBV23-1	-	TRBJ2-7	TRBD1	TGCGCCAGCAGTCAATCGGGACAGGGCTCCTACGAGCAGTACTTC	CASSQSGQGSYEQYF
TRBV28	-	TRBJ2-5	-	TGTGCCAGCAGTTTATTAGCCGGAACGGGCGAGACCCAGTACTTC	CASSLLAGTGETQYF
TRBV6-5	-	TRBJ2-7	-	TGTGCCAGCAGTTCCTCCCACTCCTACGAGCAGTACTTC	CASSSSHSYEQYF
TRBV13	-	TRBJ2-1	TRBD2	TGTGCCAGCAGCGCCGGGACTAGCGGGAGGCCCAGCGATGAGCAGTTCTTC	CASSAGTSGRPSDEQFF
TRBV25-1	once	TRBJ2-7	-	TGTGCCAGCAGTGAAATACAGCCCCCCTACGAGCAGTACTTC	CASSEIQPPYEQYF
TRBV9	-	TRBJ2-1	-	TGTGCCAGCAGTCGAACTACGACTAGTTCCAATGAGCAGTTCTTC	CASSRTTTSSNEQFF
TRBV2	-	TRBJ1-5	-	TGTGCCAGCAGTGAATCTCTTCTAAATAGCAATCAGCCCCAGCATTTT	CASSESLLNSNQPQHF
TRBV10-3	-	TRBJ2-2	TRBD1	TGTGCCATCAGGAAGGACAGGGGAGGGGGGGAGCTGTTTTTT	CAIRKDRGGGELFF
TRBV28	once	TRBJ2-2	TRBD1	TGTGCCAGCAGTCCGATGGGGACAGGGGACACCGGGGAGCTGTTTTTT	CASSPMGTGDTGELFF
TRBV15	few	TRBJ2-5	TRBD1	TGTGCCACCAGCAGCCCCGGGACAGGGGAAGAGACCCAGTACTTC	CATSSPGTGEETQYF
TRBV28	-	TRBJ2-7	-	TGTGCCAGCAGTTCACCCGACGGGGGCTCCTACGAGCAGTACTTC	CASSSPDGGSYEQYF
TRBV30	-	TRBJ1-5	-	TGTGCCTGGGGACAGTTTAATCAGCCCCAGCATTTT	CAWGQFNQPQHF
TRBV7-9	-	TRBJ2-7	-	TGTGCCAGCAGCTTATTGAACGGTAACGAGCAGTACTTC	CASSLLNGNEQYF
TRBV15	-	TRBJ1-5	-	TGTGCCACCAGCAGTTGGACAGAGGATCAGCCCCAGCATTTT	CATSSWTEDQPQHF
TRBV13	-	TRBJ2-5	-	TGTGCCAGCAGCTTGCGACAGCACCAAGAGACCCAGTACTTC	CASSLRQHQETQYF
TRBV27	-	TRBJ2-3	-	TGTGCCAGCAGTTCGGGGTTCGGGCACACAGATACGCAGTATTTT	CASSSGFGHTDTQYF
TRBV15	-	TRBJ2-2	-	TGTGCCACCAGCATTACAGGGACGAACACCGGGGAGCTGTTTTTT	CATSITGTNTGELFF
TRBV4-3	-	TRBJ2-7	-	TGCGCCAGCAGCCAAGGGTCCTGGGACTACGAGCAGTACTTC	CASSQGSWDYEQYF
TRBV7-9	-	TRBJ2-7	-	TGTGCCAGCAGCTTAGGGGTGATCTCGAGCTCCTACGAGCAGTACTTC	CASSLGVISSSYEQYF
TRBV4-1	-	TRBJ1-1	-	TGCGCCAGCAGCCAAGCCCCCGGCGACACTGAAGCTTTCTTT	CASSQAPGDTEAFF
TRBV2	once	TRBJ2-2	TRBD1	TGTGCCAGCCGGGACAGGGGCAGCGGCACCGGGGAGCTGTTTTTT	CASRDRGSGTGELFF
TRBV9	-	TRBJ2-5	-	TGTGCCAGCAGCCCACCGGAACAGCACCCTTCGGAGACCCAGTACTTC	CASSPPEQHPSETQYF
TRBV10-1	-	TRBJ2-7	-	TGCGCCAGCAGTGACAACTCCTACGAGCAGTACTTC	CASSDNSYEQYF
TRBV27	-	TRBJ2-7	-	TGTGCCAGCAGTTTAATCGGGGGTAGATTGATCTACGAGCAGTACTTC	CASSLIGGRLIYEQYF
TRBV13	-	TRBJ2-3	TRBD2	TGTGCCAGCACCAGCGCCGGGACTAGGGGCACAGATACGCAGTATTTT	CASTSAGTRGTDTQYF
TRBV11-3	-	TRBJ2-2	-	TGTGCCAGCAGCTCTTATTTGGGTGGAAGCGTGACCGGGGAGCTGTTTTTT	CASSSYLGGSVTGELFF
TRBV11-2	-	TRBJ1-2	-	TGTGCCAGCAGCTTAGATCAGGGAAGGGTCTATGGCTACACCTTC	CASSLDQGRVYGYTF
TRBV5-1	-	TRBJ2-7	-	TGCGCCAGCAGCCCTGGACGGGGCTACGAGCAGTACTTC	CASSPGRGYEQYF
TRBV11-2	-	TRBJ1-2	TRBD1	TGTGCCAGCAGCCCTCCTTCGGGACAGGTCTATGGCTACACCTTC	CASSPPSGQVYGYTF
TRBV18	-	TRBJ1-2	-	TGTGCCAGCTCACCACCCCCCTCCGACGGGACGGCCGTCTATGGCTACACCTTC	CASSPPPSDGTAVYGYTF
TRBV6-5	-	TRBJ2-1	-	TGTGCCAGCAGTCACCACAGCGACAATGAGCAGTTCTTC	CASSHHSDNEQFF
TRBV30	-	TRBJ1-1	TRBD1	TGTGCCTGGAGCGTGACAGGGCACACTGAAGCTTTCTTT	CAWSVTGHTEAFF
TRBV5-6	-	TRBJ2-2	-	TGTGCCAGCAGCCCCGGCACCGGGGAGCTGTTTTTT	CASSPGTGELFF
TRBV27	-	TRBJ2-7	TRBD1	TGTGCCAGCAGTATGGGACAGGGGGCGTACGAGCAGTACTTC	CASSMGQGAYEQYF
TRBV14	-	TRBJ1-4	-	TGTACCAGCAGCCAAGATGGCAGGGTTTTGTACGATCGCGGCGAAAAACTGTTTTTT	CTSSQDGRVLYDRGEKLFF
TRBV5-6	-	TRBJ2-2	TRBD1	TGTGCCAGCACCGGGGCAGGGGGCTACACCGGGGAGCTGTTTTTT	CASTGAGGYTGELFF
TRBV10-3	few	TRBJ1-4	-	TGTGCCATCAGTGAAGCAGGGAGTCAGGAAAAACTGTTTTTT	CAISEAGSQEKLFF
TRBV6-5	-	TRBJ1-2	-	TGTGCCAGCAGTTTGAACGGTATAATAAACTATGGCTACACCTTC	CASSLNGIINYGYTF
TRBV7-9	-	TRBJ2-5	TRBD2	TGTGCCAGCAGCTCTAGCGGGGGGAAACAAGAGACCCAGTACTTC	CASSSSGGKQETQYF